The 4 T cell receptor beta chains below were found in one sample sequenced in a study of regulatory T cells in long-lasting Graves disease. The TCR beta library used iRepertoire HTBI primers with Arm-PCR amplification of CDR3. TCRdb re-called the multiplex PCR reads through MiXCR, storing one row per CDR3 protein. The sample includes hundreds of thousands of distinct CDR3 sequences, roughly 15% of them seen just once. As to time point: newly diagnosed GD, antithyroid drugs for less than 3 months. Construction of the TCR library relied on RNA isolated from PBMCs. This sample was shared with a second study, whose subject was T cells in Graves' hyperthyroidism and ophthalmopathy.

The source material was peripheral blood mononuclear cells (PBMCs), sampled at new diagnosis, from a patient treated with antithyroid drugs. The receptors here all came from a woman aged 35-65 years with Graves disease.

The V gene is TRBV9, the J gene TRBJ2-3; D call uncertain. CDR1 SGDLS and CDR2 YYNGEE come from the germline V gene. There are 14 residues in the CDR3. Trimming removed 1 base at V and 1 base at J, with 7 bases between. The CDR3 coding sequence is TGTGCCAGCAGCGTATCAAGCGGCACAGATACGCAGTATTTT. As protein: CASSVSSGTDTQYF.

V usage is TRBV20-1 and J usage is TRBJ1-1; D gene ambiguous. Per the germline V gene, CDR1 is DFQATT and CDR2 is SNEGSKA (reference sequence). This CDR3 region has 15 residues. Trimming stripped 6 bases from V and 2 bases from J, with 19 bases between. The CDR3 region is CSAHPDRVHNTEAFF. The CDR3 bases are TGCAGTGCCCACCCGGACCGAGTTCATAACACTGAAGCTTTCTTT.

This chain joins TRBV5-8 and TRBJ2-5, with 9 nucleotides matching TRBD1. The germline V gene has CDR1 SGHTS and CDR2 YDEGEE. Trimming took 6 bases from V and 2 from J; bases not matched to a gene: 8. The CDR3 sequence is 15 residues long. CDR3 amino acids: CASNPGTGMQETQYF. CDR3 DNA sequence: TGTGCCAGCAACCCCGGGACAGGGATGCAAGAGACCCAGTACTTC.

Ten or more counts support this clonotype. The chain combines TRBV5-1 with TRBJ2-7; 8 bases agree with TRBD1. The CDR3 length is 12 residues. CDR1 and CDR2 (germline): SGHRS, YFSETQ. V shed 2 bases and J 7 bases; nucleotides not matched to a gene: 2. CDR3 sequence reads: CASSFGTGEQYF. The CDR3 DNA is TGCGCCAGCAGCTTCGGGACAGGAGAGCAGTACTTC.